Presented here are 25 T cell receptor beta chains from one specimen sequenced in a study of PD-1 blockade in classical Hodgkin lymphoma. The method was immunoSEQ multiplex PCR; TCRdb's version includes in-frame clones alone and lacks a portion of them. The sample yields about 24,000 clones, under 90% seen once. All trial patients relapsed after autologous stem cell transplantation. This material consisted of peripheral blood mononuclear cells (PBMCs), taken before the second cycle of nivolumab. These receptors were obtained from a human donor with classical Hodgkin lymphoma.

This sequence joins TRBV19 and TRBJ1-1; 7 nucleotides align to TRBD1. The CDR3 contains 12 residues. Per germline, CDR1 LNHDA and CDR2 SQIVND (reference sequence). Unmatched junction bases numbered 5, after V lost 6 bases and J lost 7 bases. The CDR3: CASRDRTHEAFF. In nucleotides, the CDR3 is TGTGCCAGTAGGGACAGGACCCATGAAGCTTTCTTT.

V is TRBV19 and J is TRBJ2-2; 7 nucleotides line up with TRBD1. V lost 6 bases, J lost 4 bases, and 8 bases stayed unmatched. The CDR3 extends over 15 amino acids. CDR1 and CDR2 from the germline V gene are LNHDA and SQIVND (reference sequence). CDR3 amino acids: CASSTGQSLTGELFF. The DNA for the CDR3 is TGTGCCAGTAGCACGGGACAGTCACTCACCGGGGAGCTGTTTTTT.

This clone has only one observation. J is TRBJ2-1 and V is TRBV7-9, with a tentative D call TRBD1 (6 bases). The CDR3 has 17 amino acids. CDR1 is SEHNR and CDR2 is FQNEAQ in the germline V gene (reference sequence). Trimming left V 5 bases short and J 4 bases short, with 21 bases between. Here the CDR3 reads CASSPAQGRALYNEQFF. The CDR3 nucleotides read TGTGCCAGCAGCCCAGCGCAGGGGCGGGCCCTGTACAATGAGCAGTTCTTC.

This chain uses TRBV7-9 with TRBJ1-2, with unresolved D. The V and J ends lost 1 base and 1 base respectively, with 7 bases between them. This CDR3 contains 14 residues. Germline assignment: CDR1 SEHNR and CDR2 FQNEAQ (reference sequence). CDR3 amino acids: CASSLVIDNYGYTF. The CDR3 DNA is TGTGCCAGCAGCTTAGTGATAGATAACTATGGCTACACCTTC. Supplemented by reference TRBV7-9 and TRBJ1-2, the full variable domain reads DTGVSQNPRHKITKRGQNVTFRCDPISEHNRLYWYRQTLGQGPEFLTYFQNEAQLEKSRLLSDRFSAERPKGSFSTLEIQRTEQGDSAMYLCASSLVIDNYGYTFGSGTRLTVV.

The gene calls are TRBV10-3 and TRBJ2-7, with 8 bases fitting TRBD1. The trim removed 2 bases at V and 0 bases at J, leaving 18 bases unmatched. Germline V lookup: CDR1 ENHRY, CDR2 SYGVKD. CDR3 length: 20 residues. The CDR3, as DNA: TGTGCCATCAGTGAGCCCTCCGATTCGGACAGGGCGACTTACTCCTACGAGCAGTACTTC. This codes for CAISEPSDSDRATYSYEQYF.

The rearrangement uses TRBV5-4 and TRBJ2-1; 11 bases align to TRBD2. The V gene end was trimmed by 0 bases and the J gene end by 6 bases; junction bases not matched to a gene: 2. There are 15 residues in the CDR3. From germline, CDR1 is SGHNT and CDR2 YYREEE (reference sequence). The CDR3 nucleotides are TGTGCCAGCAGCTTGGGACTAGCGGGAACCAATGAGCAGTTCTTC. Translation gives CASSLGLAGTNEQFF.

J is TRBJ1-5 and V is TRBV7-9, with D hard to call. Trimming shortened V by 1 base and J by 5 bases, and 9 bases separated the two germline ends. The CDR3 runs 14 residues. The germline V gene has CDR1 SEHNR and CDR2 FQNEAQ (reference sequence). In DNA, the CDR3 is TGTGCCAGCAGCTTAGTTGGGGTGGATCAGCCCCAGCATTTT. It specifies CASSLVGVDQPQHF. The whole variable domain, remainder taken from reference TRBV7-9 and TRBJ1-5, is DTGVSQNPRHKITKRGQNVTFRCDPISEHNRLYWYRQTLGQGPEFLTYFQNEAQLEKSRLLSDRFSAERPKGSFSTLEIQRTEQGDSAMYLCASSLVGVDQPQHFGDGTRLSIL.

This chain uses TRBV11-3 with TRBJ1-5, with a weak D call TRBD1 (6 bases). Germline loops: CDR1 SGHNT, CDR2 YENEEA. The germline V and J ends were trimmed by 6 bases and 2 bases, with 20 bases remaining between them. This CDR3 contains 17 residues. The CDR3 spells CASRITRGAGGNQPQHF. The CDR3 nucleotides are TGTGCCAGCAGAATAACGAGGGGGGCAGGGGGCAATCAGCCCCAGCATTTT.

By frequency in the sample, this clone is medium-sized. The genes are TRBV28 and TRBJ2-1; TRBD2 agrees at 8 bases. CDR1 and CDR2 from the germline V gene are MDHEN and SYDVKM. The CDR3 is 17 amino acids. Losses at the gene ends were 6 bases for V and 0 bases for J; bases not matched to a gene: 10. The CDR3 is CASRHELAVGSYNEQFF. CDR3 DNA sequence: TGTGCCAGCAGACACGAACTAGCGGTCGGCTCCTACAATGAGCAGTTCTTC.

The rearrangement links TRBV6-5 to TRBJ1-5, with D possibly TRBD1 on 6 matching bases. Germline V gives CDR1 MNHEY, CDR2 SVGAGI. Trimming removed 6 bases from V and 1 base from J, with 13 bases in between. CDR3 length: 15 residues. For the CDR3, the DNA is TGTGCCAGCAGCCGGGCCGGGACAAGCAATCAGCCCCAGCATTTT. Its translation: CASSRAGTSNQPQHF.

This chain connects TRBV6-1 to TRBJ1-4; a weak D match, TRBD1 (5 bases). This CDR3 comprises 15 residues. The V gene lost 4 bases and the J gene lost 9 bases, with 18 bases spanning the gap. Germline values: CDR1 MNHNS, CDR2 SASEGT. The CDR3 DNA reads TGTGCCAGCAGTGTTGCGTCCCGGGACGGAAAAAAACTGTTTTTT. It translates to CASSVASRDGKKLFF.

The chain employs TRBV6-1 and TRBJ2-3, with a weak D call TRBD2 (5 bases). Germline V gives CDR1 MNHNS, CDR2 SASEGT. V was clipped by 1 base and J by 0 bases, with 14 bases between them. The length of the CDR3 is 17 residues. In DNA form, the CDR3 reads TGTGCCAGCAGTGAAGTTCCGGCGGCTAGCAGCACAGATACGCAGTATTTT. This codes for CASSEVPAASSTDTQYF.

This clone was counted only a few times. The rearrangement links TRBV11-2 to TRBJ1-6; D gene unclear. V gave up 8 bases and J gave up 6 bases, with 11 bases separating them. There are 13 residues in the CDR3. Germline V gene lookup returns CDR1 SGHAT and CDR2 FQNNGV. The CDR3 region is CASSTVTNSPLHF. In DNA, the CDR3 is TGTGCCAGCTCAACGGTAACTAATTCACCCCTCCACTTT.

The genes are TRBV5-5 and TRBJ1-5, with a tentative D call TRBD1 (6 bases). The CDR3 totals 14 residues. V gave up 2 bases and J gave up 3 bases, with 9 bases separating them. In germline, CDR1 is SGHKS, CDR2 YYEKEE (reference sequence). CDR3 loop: CASSLRDTNQPQHF. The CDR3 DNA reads TGTGCCAGCAGCTTAAGGGACACCAATCAGCCCCAGCATTTT.

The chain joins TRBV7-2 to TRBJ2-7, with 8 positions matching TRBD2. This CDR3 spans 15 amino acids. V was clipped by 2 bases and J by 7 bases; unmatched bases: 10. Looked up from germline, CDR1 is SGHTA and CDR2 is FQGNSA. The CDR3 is CASSLIVSGRGEQYF. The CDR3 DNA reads TGTGCCAGCAGCTTAATAGTGTCCGGGAGGGGTGAGCAGTACTTC.

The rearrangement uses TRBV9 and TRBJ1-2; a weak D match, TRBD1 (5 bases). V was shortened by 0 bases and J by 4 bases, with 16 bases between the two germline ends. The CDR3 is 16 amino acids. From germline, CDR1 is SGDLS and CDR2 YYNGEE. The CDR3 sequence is CASSVGVSRASYGYTF. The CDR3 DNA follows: TGTGCCAGCAGCGTAGGGGTTTCCAGGGCTTCCTATGGCTACACCTTC.

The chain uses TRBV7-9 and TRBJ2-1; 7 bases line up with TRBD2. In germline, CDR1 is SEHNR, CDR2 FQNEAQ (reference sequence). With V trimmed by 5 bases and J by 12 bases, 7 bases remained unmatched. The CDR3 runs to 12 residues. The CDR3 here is CASSQLALRQFF. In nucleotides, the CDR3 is TGTGCCAGCAGCCAACTAGCGTTACGGCAGTTCTTC.

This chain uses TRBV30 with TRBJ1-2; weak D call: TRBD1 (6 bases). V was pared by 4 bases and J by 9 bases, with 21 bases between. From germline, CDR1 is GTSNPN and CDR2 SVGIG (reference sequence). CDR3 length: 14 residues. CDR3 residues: CAWTSDSYGRSYTF. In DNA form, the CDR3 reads TGTGCCTGGACCTCGGACAGCTATGGGAGAAGCTACACCTTC. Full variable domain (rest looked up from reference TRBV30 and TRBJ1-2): SQTIHQWPATLVQPVGSPLSLECTVEGTSNPNLYWYRQAAGRGLQLLFYSVGIGQISSEVPQNLSASRPQDRQFILSSKKLLLSDSGFYLCAWTSDSYGRSYTFGSGTRLTVV.

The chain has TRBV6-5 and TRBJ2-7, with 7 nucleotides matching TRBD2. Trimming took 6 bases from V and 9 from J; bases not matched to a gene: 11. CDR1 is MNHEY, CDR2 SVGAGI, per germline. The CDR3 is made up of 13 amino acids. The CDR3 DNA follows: TGTGCCAGCAGAGCAGGGACTATAGAGCCGCAGTACTTC. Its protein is CASRAGTIEPQYF.

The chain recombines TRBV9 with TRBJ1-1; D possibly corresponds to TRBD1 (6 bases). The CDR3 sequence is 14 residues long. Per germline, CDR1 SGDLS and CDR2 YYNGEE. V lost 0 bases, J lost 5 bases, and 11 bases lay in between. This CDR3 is CASSVEGGETEAFF. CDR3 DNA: TGTGCCAGCAGCGTAGAGGGGGGCGAGACTGAAGCTTTCTTT.

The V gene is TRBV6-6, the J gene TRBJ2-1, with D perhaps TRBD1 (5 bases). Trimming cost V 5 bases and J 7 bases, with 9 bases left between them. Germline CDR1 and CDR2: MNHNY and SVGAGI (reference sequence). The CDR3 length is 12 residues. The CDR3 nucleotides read TGTGCCAGCAGTGTTAGGGGTAATGAGCAGTTCTTC. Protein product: CASSVRGNEQFF.

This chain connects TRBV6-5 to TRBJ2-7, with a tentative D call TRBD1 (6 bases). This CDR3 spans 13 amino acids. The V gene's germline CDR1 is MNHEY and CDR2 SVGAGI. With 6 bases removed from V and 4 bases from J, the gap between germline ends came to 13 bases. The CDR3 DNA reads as TGTGCCAGCAGGATGGACAGTGGGTACGAGCAGTACTTC. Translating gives CASRMDSGYEQYF.

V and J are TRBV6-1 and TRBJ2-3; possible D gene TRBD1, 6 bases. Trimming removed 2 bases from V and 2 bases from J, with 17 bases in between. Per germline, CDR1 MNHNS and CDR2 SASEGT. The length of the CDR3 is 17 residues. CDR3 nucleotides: TGTGCCAGCAGTGAACGCCCGGGACACCAATCCACAGATACGCAGTATTTT. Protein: CASSERPGHQSTDTQYF.

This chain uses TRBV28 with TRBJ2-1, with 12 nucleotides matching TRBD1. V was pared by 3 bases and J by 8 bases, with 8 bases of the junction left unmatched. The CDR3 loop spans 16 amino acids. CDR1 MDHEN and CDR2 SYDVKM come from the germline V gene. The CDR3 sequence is CASSFPGQGARYEQFF. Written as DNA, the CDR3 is TGTGCCAGCAGTTTTCCGGGACAGGGGGCGAGGTATGAGCAGTTCTTC.

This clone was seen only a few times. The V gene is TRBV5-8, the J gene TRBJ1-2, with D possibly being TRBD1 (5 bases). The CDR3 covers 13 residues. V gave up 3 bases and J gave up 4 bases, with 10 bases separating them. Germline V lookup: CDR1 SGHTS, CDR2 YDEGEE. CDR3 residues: CASSSHRIYGYTF. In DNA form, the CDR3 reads TGTGCCAGCAGCTCCCACAGGATCTATGGCTACACCTTC.